A selection of T cell receptor beta chains follows, all from one sample in a study of tumor-infiltrating lymphocytes in primary liver carcinoma. Using its own MiXCR run on the multiplex PCR reads, TCRdb lists one record per CDR3 protein. This table has 90,000 to 150,000 distinct CDR3 sequences, 50% to 65% appearing once. The sample was liver tumor tissue from sampling region 1. The receptors originated from an older woman with primary liver carcinoma and hepatitis B virus infection. The CDR3 runs from the conserved cysteine through the conserved F or W. A D gene is named only where the DNA matches it firmly. Clone size appears in some rows only: once, few, many, or a class for an expanded clone.

d_call j_call clone_size v_call cdr3_nt cdr3_aa
. TRBJ1-4 many TRBV6-5 TGTGCCAGCAAGATGGCTTCTAATGAAAAACTGTTTTTT CASKMASNEKLFF
TRBD1 TRBJ2-1 many TRBV29-1 TGCAGCTTAAGTACAGGGGTGTCCTACAATGAGCAGTTCTTC CSLSTGVSYNEQFF
. TRBJ2-1 many TRBV6-5 TGTGCCAGCGGACGGGGGGCCGGGAGGTATGAGCAGTTCTTC CASGRGAGRYEQFF
. TRBJ1-4 few TRBV28 TGTGCCAGCAGTGCGGCAGTTAATGAAAAACTGTTTTTT CASSAAVNEKLFF
. TRBJ2-1 . TRBV11-3 TGTGCCAGCAGGCCTCCTAGGGCCAACAATGAGCAGTTCTTC CASRPPRANNEQFF
. TRBJ2-7 . TRBV12-3/TRBV12-4 TGTGCCAGCAGTTTAAGGGGAGGGGGGTCCTATGGGCAGTACTTC CASSLRGGGSYGQYF
. TRBJ2-5 many TRBV6-2/TRBV6-3 TGTGCCAGCAGTTACGGGAAGGGACCCTACCAAGAGACCCAGTACTTC CASSYGKGPYQETQYF
. TRBJ1-5 . TRBV13 TGTGCCAGCAGCTTGAGCGGCAGGCCCCAGCGTTTT CASSLSGRPQRF
. TRBJ2-3 . TRBV11-2 TGTGCCTGCAGAGACGAGACAGATACGCAGTATTTT CACRDETDTQYF
. TRBJ2-5 . TRBV11-1 TGTACCAGCAGCCCCCTGGCAGGAGGGTACCAAGGGACCCAGTACTTC CTSSPLAGGYQGTQYF
. TRBJ2-7 . TRBV28 TGTACCAGCAGTTCATCTCAAGTCGGATGGGGTAGAAGTTACGAGCAGTACTTC CTSSSSQVGWGRSYEQYF
TRBD1 TRBJ2-2 . TRBV28 TGTGCCAGCAGACTAGGGGGCGCTTCCACCGGGGAGCTGTTTTTT CASRLGGASTGELFF
TRBD2 TRBJ2-1 . TRBV29-1 TGCAGCGTTGTTAGGGGACTAGCGGGAGGAACCACCTACAATGAGCAGCTCTTC CSVVRGLAGGTTYNEQLF
. TRBJ2-6 . TRBV13 TGTGCCAGTGAGGCGAGGAGCTCTGGGGCCAACGTCCTGACTTTC CASEARSSGANVLTF
. TRBJ1-4 many TRBV29-1 TGCAGCGTTATAACAGGGATGGATGAAAAACTGTTTTTT CSVITGMDEKLFF
. TRBJ1-1 . TRBV11-2 TGTGCCAGCAGCACACATCAGCACGGACACCTTCGCTCTTGGGGCTATGAAGCTTTCTTT CASSTHQHGHLRSWGYEAFF
TRBD2 TRBJ2-1 . TRBV5-4 TGTGCCAGGAGCGAAGGACTAGCGCAAACCTACAATGAGCAGTTCTTC CARSEGLAQTYNEQFF
TRBD1 TRBJ1-3 many TRBV4-1 TGCGCCAGCAGCCATCCGGGACAGGGGACTGGAAACACCATATATTTT CASSHPGQGTGNTIYF
TRBD1 TRBJ2-3 . TRBV6-5 TGTGCCAGCAGTTACTCGGTCCCAGGGGGTAGTGCAGATACGCAGTATTTT CASSYSVPGGSADTQYF
. TRBJ2-1 . TRBV11-2 TGTACCAGCAGCCAGAGGAACGTCCGGAATGAGCAGTTCTTC CTSSQRNVRNEQFF
TRBD1 TRBJ1-1 many TRBV5-4 TGTGCCAGCAGCCGGGACAGGGAGAAAACTGAAGCTTTCTTT CASSRDREKTEAFF
. TRBJ1-2 . TRBV6-4 TGTGCCAGCAGTGGCCCCAACAGGGCCCCTAACCCTGGCTACACCTTC CASSGPNRAPNPGYTF
. TRBJ2-1 . TRBV29-1 TGCAGCATTGAAGAGGTTGGCGGGGAGAGCTCCTACAATGAGCAGTTCTTC CSIEEVGGESSYNEQFF
. TRBJ2-7 once TRBV11-2 TGTGCCAGCAGCCTATCCCTAACAGGCGAGCATTACTTC CASSLSLTGEHYF
TRBD2 TRBJ2-1 . TRBV11-2 TGTGCCAGCAGTTCACGGACTAGCGGGAGGCGGGTGAGCTCCTACAATGAGCAGTTCTTC CASSSRTSGRRVSSYNEQFF
TRBD2 TRBJ2-1 . TRBV4-2 TGTGACAGCAGCCCTATAGCGGGGGGGTACAATGAGCAGTTCTTC CDSSPIAGGYNEQFF
TRBD1 TRBJ2-5 . TRBV6-2/TRBV6-3 TGTGCTAGCAGTTATCGGACAGGGGGCAGAGAGACCCAGCACTTC CASSYRTGGRETQHF